This entry is about one T cell receptor beta chain. As yet, its antigen is unknown. CDR3 length: 18 residues. Germline CDR1 reads MNHEY; CDR2 reads SVGEGT. V dropped 6 bases and J dropped 3 bases, with 24 bases sitting between them. This sample is part of a study of T cell responses to AZD1222 COVID-19 vaccine. Findings and caveats of the study: Sampled repertoires all dated from after the peak T cell response. Females made up more of the donors, who were largely white British, and clonal diversity may have come out too low.

Profiled with immunoSEQ multiplex PCR; TCRdb holds only in-frame clones, not every one. This sample yields 75,000 to 100,000 clones, of which 80% to 95% are seen a single time; about 3% belongs to the top ten. The chain is built from TRBV6-2 or TRBV6-3 and TRBJ1-3; D possibly corresponds to TRBD1 (6 bases). The material sequenced was peripheral blood, taken 28 days after the second AZD1222 dose. This TCR derives from an adult who received the AZD1222 COVID-19 vaccine. Here the CDR3 DNA reads TGTGCCAGCAGCTCACCCGGGGGGACACAGCCTTATGGAAACACCATATATTTT. Amino acids: CASSSPGGTQPYGNTIYF.